These 8 T cell receptor beta chains share one sample of origin, sequenced in a study of T-cell memory formation after mild COVID-19. TCRdb analysed the 5' RACE reads with MiXCR anew, one entry per CDR3 protein. Altogether 250,000 to 350,000 distinct CDR3 sequences are present, around a sixth being singletons, with the ten largest covering around 23%. The specimen was PBMCs or a T cell subset sorted from them (not recorded which). The receptors stem from a man younger than 35 who had mild COVID-19 (a few samples of this study predate the infection). Cell type and time point are not known.

This chain joins TRBV5-1 and TRBJ2-5; D ambiguous. The CDR3 is made up of 15 amino acids. Trimming took off 4 bases at V and 3 bases at J, with 16 bases between the two ends. Looked up from germline, CDR1 is SGHRS and CDR2 is YFSETQ. CDR3 nucleotides: TGCGCCAGCAGCCCCCTTAGTGGGTGGGAAGAGACCCAGTACTTC. Amino acid sequence: CASSPLSGWEETQYF. The whole variable domain, filled in from reference TRBV5-1 and TRBJ2-5, reads KAGVTQTPRYLIKTRGQQVTLSCSPISGHRSVSWYQQTPGQGLQFLFEYFSETQRNKGNFPGRFSGRQFSNSRSEMNVSTLELGDSALYLCASSPLSGWEETQYFGPGTRLLVL.

There are a few counts of this clonotype. This chain joins TRBV5-1 and TRBJ2-1; D ambiguous. The length of the CDR3 is 15 residues. Per the germline V gene, CDR1 is SGHRS and CDR2 is YFSETQ. Deletions cut 4 bases from V and 0 bases from J, with 11 bases between. The CDR3 is CASSLDGISYNEQFF. The DNA for the CDR3 is TGCGCCAGCAGCCTCGACGGCATCTCCTACAATGAGCAGTTCTTC.

This clonotype was seen more than once but under ten times. The chain couples TRBV5-1 to TRBJ2-4; D remains ambiguous. Trimming pared 0 bases from V and 0 bases from J, leaving 10 bases between. The CDR3 has 16 amino acids. Germline CDR1 SGHRS, CDR2 YFSETQ. The DNA for the CDR3 is TGCGCCAGCAGCTTGGGTAACAGCGTAGCCAAAAACATTCAGTACTTC. It encodes CASSLGNSVAKNIQYF.

The chain is built from TRBV5-1 and TRBJ2-1; D perhaps matches TRBD2 (6 bases). V was cut by 4 bases and J by 6 bases, with 14 bases left in between. CDR1 SGHRS and CDR2 YFSETQ come from the germline V gene. This CDR3 region has 14 residues. The CDR3 region has the DNA TGCGCCAGCAGCGCAACCGGGACTTTCAATGAGCAGTTCTTC. It translates to CASSATGTFNEQFF.

The chain links TRBV3-1 to TRBJ2-1; TRBD1 is a possible D gene (6 bases). Germline CDR1 LGHDT, CDR2 YNNKEL (reference sequence). Trimming cost V 4 bases and J 8 bases, with 12 bases left between them. This CDR3 contains 13 residues. CDR3 DNA sequence: TGTGCCAGCAGCCCGACAGGAGTAGATGAGCAGTTCTTC. Protein sequence: CASSPTGVDEQFF.

The gene calls are TRBV20-1 and TRBJ2-4, with 7 positions matching TRBD1. Germline CDR1 is DFQATT and CDR2 is SNEGSKA (reference sequence). V shed 4 bases and J 0 bases; nucleotides not matched to a gene: 9. CDR3 length: 16 amino acids. The CDR3 DNA is TGCAGTGCTATACCATTGACAGGGAGAGCCAAAAACATTCAGTACTTC. The encoded protein is CSAIPLTGRAKNIQYF.

This clonotype was recorded at least ten times. The V call is TRBV5-1, the J call TRBJ2-3; 8 bases align to TRBD2. With V trimmed by 0 bases and J by 2 bases, 11 bases remained unmatched. The length of the CDR3 is 18 residues. Germline V lookup: CDR1 SGHRS, CDR2 YFSETQ. CDR3 in amino acids: CASSLVGVFGGDTDTQYF. The CDR3 nucleotides are TGCGCCAGCAGCTTGGTCGGGGTCTTCGGGGGGGACACAGATACGCAGTATTTT.

The chain combines TRBV4-3 with TRBJ2-5; tentatively, D is TRBD1 (6 bases). The germline V gene has CDR1 LGHNA and CDR2 YSLEER. V gave up 0 bases and J gave up 3 bases, with 11 bases separating them. The CDR3 sequence is 15 residues long. The CDR3 DNA is TGCGCCAGCAGCCAAGATCGGTACAGGGAAGAGACCCAGTACTTC. Translation: CASSQDRYREETQYF.